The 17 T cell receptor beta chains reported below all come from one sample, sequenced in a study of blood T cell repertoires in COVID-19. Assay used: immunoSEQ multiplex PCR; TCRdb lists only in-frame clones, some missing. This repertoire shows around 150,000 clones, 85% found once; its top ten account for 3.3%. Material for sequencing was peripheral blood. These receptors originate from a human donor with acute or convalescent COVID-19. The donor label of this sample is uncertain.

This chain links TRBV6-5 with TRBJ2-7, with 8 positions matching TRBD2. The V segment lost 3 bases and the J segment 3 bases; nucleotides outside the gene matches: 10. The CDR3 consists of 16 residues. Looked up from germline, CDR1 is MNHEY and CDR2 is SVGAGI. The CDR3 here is CASSYSQGRGGYEQYF. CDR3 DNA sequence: TGTGCCAGCAGTTATTCACAGGGTCGGGGGGGCTACGAGCAGTACTTC.

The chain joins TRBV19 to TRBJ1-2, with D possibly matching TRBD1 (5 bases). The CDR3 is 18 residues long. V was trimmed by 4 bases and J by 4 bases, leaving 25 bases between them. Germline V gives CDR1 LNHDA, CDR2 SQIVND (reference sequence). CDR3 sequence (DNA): TGTGCCAGTAGTACCTTCCCTGGGCAAGGCGGGGGAGGCTATGGCTACACCTTC. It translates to CASSTFPGQGGGGYGYTF.

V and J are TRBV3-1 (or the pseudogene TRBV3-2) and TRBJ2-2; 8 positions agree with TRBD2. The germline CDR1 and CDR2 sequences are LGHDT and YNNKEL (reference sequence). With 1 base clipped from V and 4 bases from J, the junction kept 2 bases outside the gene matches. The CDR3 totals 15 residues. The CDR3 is CASSQGLAGTGELFF. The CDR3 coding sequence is TGTGCCAGCAGCCAAGGGCTAGCGGGCACCGGGGAGCTGTTTTTT.

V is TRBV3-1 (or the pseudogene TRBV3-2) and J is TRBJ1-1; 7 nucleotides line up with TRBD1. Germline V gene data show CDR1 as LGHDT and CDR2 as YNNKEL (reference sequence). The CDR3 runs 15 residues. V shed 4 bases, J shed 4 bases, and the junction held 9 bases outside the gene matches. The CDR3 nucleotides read TGTGCCAGCAGCCTAGACGTACAGGGGATCACTGAAGCTTTCTTT. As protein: CASSLDVQGITEAFF.

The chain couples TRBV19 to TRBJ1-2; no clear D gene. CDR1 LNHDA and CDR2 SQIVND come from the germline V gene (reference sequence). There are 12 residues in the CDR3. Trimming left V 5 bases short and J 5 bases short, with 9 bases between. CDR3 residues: CASSVWRYGYTF. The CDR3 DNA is TGTGCCAGTAGTGTATGGCGGTATGGCTACACCTTC.

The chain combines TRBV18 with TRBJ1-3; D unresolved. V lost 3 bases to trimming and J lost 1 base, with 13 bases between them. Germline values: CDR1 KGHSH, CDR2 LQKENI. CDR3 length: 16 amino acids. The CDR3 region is CASSPTGDTSGNTIYF. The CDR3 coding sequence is TGTGCCAGCTCACCCACCGGGGATACGTCTGGAAACACCATATATTTT.

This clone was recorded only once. The CDR3 here is CATSDRLLRNTGELFF. Written as DNA, the CDR3 is TGTGCCACCAGTGACAGACTATTGAGGAACACCGGGGAGCTGTTTTTT. The rearrangement uses TRBV24-1 and TRBJ2-2, with a tentative D call TRBD2 (5 bases). Trimming took 4 bases from V and 1 from J, leaving 12 bases between them. Germline lookup yields CDR1 KGHDR and CDR2 SFDVKD. The CDR3 is 16 residues long.

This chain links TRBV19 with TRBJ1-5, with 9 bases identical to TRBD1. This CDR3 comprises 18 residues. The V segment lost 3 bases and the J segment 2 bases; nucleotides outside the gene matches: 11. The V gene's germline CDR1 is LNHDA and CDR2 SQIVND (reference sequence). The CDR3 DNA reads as TGTGCCAGTAGTATCTACAGGGGGCAGGCGGGGGGCAATCAGCCCCAGCATTTT. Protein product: CASSIYRGQAGGNQPQHF.

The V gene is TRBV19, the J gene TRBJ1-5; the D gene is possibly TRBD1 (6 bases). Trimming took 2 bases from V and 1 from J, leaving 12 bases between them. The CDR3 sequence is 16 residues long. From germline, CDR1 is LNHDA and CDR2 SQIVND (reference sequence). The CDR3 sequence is CASSIMRTDSNQPQHF. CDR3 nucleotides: TGTGCCAGTAGTATAATGAGGACAGACAGCAATCAGCCCCAGCATTTT.

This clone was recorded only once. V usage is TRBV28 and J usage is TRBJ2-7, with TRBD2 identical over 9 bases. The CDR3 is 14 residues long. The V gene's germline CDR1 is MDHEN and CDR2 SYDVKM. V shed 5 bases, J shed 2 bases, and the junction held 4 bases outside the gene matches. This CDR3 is CASSLAGSTYEQYF. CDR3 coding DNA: TGTGCCAGCAGTCTAGCGGGGAGTACCTACGAGCAGTACTTC.

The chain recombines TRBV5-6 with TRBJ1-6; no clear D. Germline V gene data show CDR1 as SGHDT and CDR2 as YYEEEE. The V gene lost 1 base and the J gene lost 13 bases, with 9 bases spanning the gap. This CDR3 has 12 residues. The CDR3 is CASSLYPGPLHF. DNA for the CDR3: TGTGCCAGCAGCTTGTATCCGGGGCCCCTCCACTTT.

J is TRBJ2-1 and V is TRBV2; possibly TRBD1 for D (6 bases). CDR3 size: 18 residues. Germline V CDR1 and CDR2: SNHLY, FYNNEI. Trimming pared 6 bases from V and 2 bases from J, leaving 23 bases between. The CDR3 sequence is CASSSLGIWGPTYNEQFF. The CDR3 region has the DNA TGTGCCAGCAGCTCCCTCGGGATATGGGGGCCCACCTACAATGAGCAGTTCTTC.

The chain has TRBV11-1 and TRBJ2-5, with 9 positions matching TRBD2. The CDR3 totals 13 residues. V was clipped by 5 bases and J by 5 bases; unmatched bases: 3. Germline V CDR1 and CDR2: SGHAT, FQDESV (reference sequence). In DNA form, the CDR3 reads TGTGCCAGCAGCCTTGGACTAGCGGAGACCCAGTACTTC. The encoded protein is CASSLGLAETQYF.

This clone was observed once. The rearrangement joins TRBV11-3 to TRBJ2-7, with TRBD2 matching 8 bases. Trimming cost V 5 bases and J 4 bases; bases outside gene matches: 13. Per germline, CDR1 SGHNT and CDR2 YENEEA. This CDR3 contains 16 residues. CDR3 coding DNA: TGTGCCAGCAGCCCAAGCGGGGGACGACGGGTGTACGAGCAGTACTTC. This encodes CASSPSGGRRVYEQYF.

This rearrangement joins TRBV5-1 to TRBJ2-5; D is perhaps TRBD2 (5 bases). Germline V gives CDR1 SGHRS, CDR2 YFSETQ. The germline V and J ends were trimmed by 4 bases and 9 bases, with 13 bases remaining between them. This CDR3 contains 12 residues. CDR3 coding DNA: TGCGCCAGCAGCGCCGCGGCGGAGGCCCAGTACTTC. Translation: CASSAAAEAQYF.

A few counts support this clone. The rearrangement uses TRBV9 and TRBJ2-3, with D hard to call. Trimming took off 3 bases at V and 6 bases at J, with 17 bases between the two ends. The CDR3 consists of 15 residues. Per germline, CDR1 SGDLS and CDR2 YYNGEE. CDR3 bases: TGTGCCAGCAGCGATGGTAGCTTCGTTTTGGATACGCAGTATTTT. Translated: CASSDGSFVLDTQYF.

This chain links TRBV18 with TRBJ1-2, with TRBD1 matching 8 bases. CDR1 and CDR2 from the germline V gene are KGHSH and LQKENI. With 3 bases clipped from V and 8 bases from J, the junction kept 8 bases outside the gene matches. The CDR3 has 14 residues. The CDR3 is CASSPQMDRVGYTF. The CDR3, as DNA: TGTGCCAGCTCACCTCAGATGGACAGGGTAGGCTACACCTTC. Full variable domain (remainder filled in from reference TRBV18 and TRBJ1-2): NAGVMQNPRHLVRRRGQEARLRCSPMKGHSHVYWYRQLPEEGLKFMVYLQKENIIDESGMPKERFSAEFPKEGPSILRIQQVVRGDSAAYFCASSPQMDRVGYTFGSGTRLTVV.